A single sample is the source of the 20 T cell receptor beta chains below, sequenced in a study of OX40 agonist ivuxolimab in advanced cancers. Repertoires were generated with immunoSEQ multiplex PCR, while TCRdb's copy carries only in-frame clones and drops some. The table shows more than 25,000 clones, with under 85% occurring only once. This specimen was CD4+ or CD8+ T cells sorted from blood, taken in a trial of the OX40 agonist ivuxolimab. These receptors were taken from an adult with an advanced solid tumor such as melanoma, head and neck, liver or kidney cancer.

This chain uses TRBV7-2 with TRBJ1-1, with D tentatively TRBD1 (6 bases). The CDR3 contains 14 residues. The V end was cut by 1 base, the J end by 4 bases, with 10 bases between. From germline, CDR1 is SGHTA and CDR2 FQGNSA. CDR3 in amino acids: CASSLGGRATEAFF. DNA for the CDR3: TGTGCCAGCAGCTTAGGGGGGCGGGCCACTGAAGCTTTCTTT.

This clone showed up just once. The chain employs TRBV19 and TRBJ2-3, with D possibly being TRBD1 (6 bases). The CDR3 consists of 15 residues. The V gene's germline CDR1 is LNHDA and CDR2 SQIVND (reference sequence). V lost 5 bases to trimming and J lost 4 bases, with 16 bases between them. The CDR3 bases are TGTGCCAGTAGTCCCCTGCTGGGGGCTTCAGATACGCAGTATTTT. It specifies CASSPLLGASDTQYF.

The chain is built from TRBV6-1 and TRBJ1-6, with no clear D. The CDR3 is 13 amino acids. The V end was cut by 7 bases, the J end by 4 bases, with 8 bases between. The germline V gene has CDR1 MNHNS and CDR2 SASEGT. In DNA, the CDR3 is TGTGCCAGCACAGAGAGTTATAATTCACCCCTCCACTTT. Its translation is CASTESYNSPLHF.

The V call is TRBV6-5, the J call TRBJ1-3, with D possibly matching TRBD1 (5 bases). This CDR3 contains 15 residues. V lost 6 bases and J lost 0, with 12 bases in between. The germline V gene encodes CDR1 MNHEY and CDR2 SVGAGI. The CDR3 sequence is CASSRDSSSGNTIYF. CDR3 DNA sequence: TGTGCCAGCAGCCGGGACTCTAGCTCTGGAAACACCATATATTTT.

J is TRBJ2-2 and V is TRBV11-2; a weak D match, TRBD1 (6 bases). The CDR3 covers 14 residues. The germline gives CDR1 SGHAT, CDR2 FQNNGV. Trimming removed 4 bases from V and 6 bases from J, with 12 bases in between. The CDR3 is CASSSWTVSGELFF. CDR3 DNA sequence: TGTGCCAGCAGCTCGTGGACAGTTTCCGGGGAGCTGTTTTTT. The full variable domain, rest sourced from reference TRBV11-2 and TRBJ2-2, is EAGVAQSPRYKIIEKRQSVAFWCNPISGHATLYWYQQILGQGPKLLIQFQNNGVVDDSQLPKDRFSAERLKGVDSTLKIQPAKLEDSAVYLCASSSWTVSGELFFGEGSRLTVL.

V is TRBV7-8 and J is TRBJ2-7; D is ambiguous. V gave up 1 base and J gave up 0 bases, with 10 bases separating them. The CDR3 totals 15 residues. From germline, CDR1 is SGHVS and CDR2 FQNEAQ. CDR3 nucleotides: TGTGCCAGCAGCTTAGAATGGTCCTCCTCCTACGAGCAGTACGTC. It yields the protein CASSLEWSSSYEQYV.

This chain joins TRBV7-9 and TRBJ1-6; D is perhaps TRBD1 (5 bases). Germline assignment: CDR1 SEHNR and CDR2 FQNEAQ (reference sequence). This CDR3 is 15 amino acids long. V was clipped by 5 bases and J by 5 bases, with 13 bases between them. The CDR3 is CASSQGTGNNSPLHF. In DNA, the CDR3 is TGTGCCAGCAGCCAAGGAACAGGCAATAATTCACCCCTCCACTTT.

V gene TRBV5-6 combines with J gene TRBJ2-5; a possible D gene is TRBD1 (5 bases). CDR1 and CDR2 from the germline V gene are SGHDT and YYEEEE. Trimming removed 0 bases from V and 3 bases from J, with 9 bases in between. The CDR3 is 14 amino acids. CDR3 coding DNA: TGTGCCAGCAGCTTGGAGGGGATTGAAGAGACCCAGTACTTC. It codes for CASSLEGIEETQYF.

This chain links TRBV5-6 with TRBJ2-7; D not certain. The CDR3 sequence is 13 residues long. Trimming shortened V by 2 bases and J by 1 base, and 7 bases separated the two germline ends. Looked up from germline, CDR1 is SGHDT and CDR2 is YYEEEE. Written as DNA, the CDR3 is TGTGCCAGCAGCTTCGGTACATCCTACGAGCAGTACTTC. Its protein product is CASSFGTSYEQYF.

V usage is TRBV7-2 and J usage is TRBJ1-5; D remains ambiguous. This CDR3 is built from 16 residues. Germline CDR1 is SGHTA and CDR2 is FQGNSA. V was trimmed by 1 base and J by 0 bases, leaving 10 bases between them. CDR3 loop: CASSLVAVYSNQPQHF. As DNA, the CDR3 is TGTGCCAGCAGCTTAGTCGCTGTTTATAGCAATCAGCCCCAGCATTTT.

The gene calls are TRBV15 and TRBJ1-2, with D tentatively TRBD1 (5 bases). Germline V gene lookup returns CDR1 LNHNV and CDR2 YYDKDF (reference sequence). This CDR3 has 15 residues. V lost 1 base to trimming and J lost 6 bases, with 15 bases between them. Here the CDR3 reads CATSRVIGDVDGYTF. The CDR3 coding sequence is TGTGCCACCAGCAGAGTAATAGGGGACGTCGATGGCTACACCTTC. Variable domain in full (rest from reference TRBV15 and TRBJ1-2): DAMVIQNPRYQVTQFGKPVTLSCSQTLNHNVMYWYQQKSSQAPKLLFHYYDKDFNNEADTPDNFQSRRPNTSFCFLDIRSPGLGDTAMYLCATSRVIGDVDGYTFGSGTRLTVV.

The chain employs TRBV19 and TRBJ1-1, with TRBD1 matching over 12 bases. CDR1 LNHDA and CDR2 SQIVND come from the germline V gene (reference sequence). The CDR3 loop spans 15 amino acids. The V and J ends lost 4 bases and 6 bases, in that order; junction bases with no gene match: 6. CDR3 protein: CASSTPGQGAAEAFF. The CDR3 DNA follows: TGTGCCAGTAGTACCCCGGGACAGGGGGCCGCTGAAGCTTTCTTT.

Only one count was recorded for this clone. The chain is built from TRBV7-2 and TRBJ2-1; 7 bases are a match to TRBD1. The CDR3 length is 13 residues. Trimming cost V 5 bases and J 6 bases; bases outside gene matches: 4. Germline values: CDR1 SGHTA, CDR2 FQGNSA. CDR3 coding DNA: TGTGCCAGCAGCCCGGGACAGACCAATGAGCAGTTCTTC. It codes for CASSPGQTNEQFF.

V and J are TRBV9 and TRBJ2-5, with 8 bases aligning to TRBD2. Germline V gene lookup returns CDR1 SGDLS and CDR2 YYNGEE. The CDR3 spans 14 residues. V was clipped by 0 bases and J by 4 bases; unmatched bases: 2. The CDR3 reads CASSVGLARETQYF. The CDR3 DNA sequence: TGTGCCAGCAGCGTAGGACTAGCGCGAGAGACCCAGTACTTC.

The V and J genes are TRBV4-2 and TRBJ1-5; D remains unclear. CDR3 size: 17 residues. Germline V lookup: CDR1 LGHNA, CDR2 YNFKEQ. V lost 4 bases and J 3 bases, leaving 19 bases between the germline ends. CDR3 coding DNA: TGTGCCAGCAGCCCTAGTTTTGAAACCTTAGACAATCAGCCCCAGCATTTT. It encodes CASSPSFETLDNQPQHF.

This chain joins TRBV5-6 and TRBJ2-1; D remains ambiguous. The V and J ends lost 1 base and 7 bases respectively, with 6 bases between them. Germline V gives CDR1 SGHDT, CDR2 YYEEEE. CDR3 length: 12 residues. This CDR3 reads CASSLWVNEQFF. The CDR3 DNA is TGTGCCAGCAGCTTGTGGGTAAATGAGCAGTTCTTC.

The genes are TRBV14 and TRBJ1-1; D is ambiguous. Trimming took 2 bases from V and 5 from J, leaving 9 bases between them. CDR1 is SGHDN and CDR2 is FVKESK in the germline V gene. The CDR3 runs 13 residues. The CDR3 DNA is TGTGCCAGCAGCCAATGGACGGGGACTGAAGCTTTCTTT. Protein sequence: CASSQWTGTEAFF.

This clone is categorized as medium-sized (0.01 to 0.1%). Its ends do not fully match the called genes, so a read error is possible. The chain joins TRBV30 to TRBJ1-1, with a weak D call TRBD1 (5 bases). Per germline, CDR1 GTSNPN and CDR2 SVGIG (reference sequence). The CDR3 runs 12 residues. The CDR3 sequence: CAWSTVGLTQDF. CDR3 in DNA: TGTGCCTGGTCGACAGTTGGGCTTACCCAAGACTTT.

This clone has more than one count but fewer than ten. The J gene is TRBJ2-2, the V gene TRBV29-1; D is perhaps TRBD1 (6 bases). V dropped 4 bases and J dropped 6 bases, with 15 bases sitting between them. The CDR3 sequence is 14 residues long. Germline CDR1 SQVTM, CDR2 ANQGSEA. Here the CDR3 DNA reads TGCAGCGTTGTATCGACAGGAAGGGCCGGGGAGCTGTTTTTT. Translating gives CSVVSTGRAGELFF.

The gene calls are TRBV30 and TRBJ2-2; 8 bases are shared with TRBD1. V was pared by 1 base and J by 8 bases, with 6 bases of the junction left unmatched. Germline CDR1 GTSNPN, CDR2 SVGIG (reference sequence). The CDR3 consists of 14 residues. The CDR3 DNA reads TGTGCCTGGAGTGGTCAGGGGGCCAGAGGGGAGCTGTTTTTT. Translating it yields CAWSGQGARGELFF.